This T cell receptor beta chain is drawn from a study of T cells in Graves' hyperthyroidism and ophthalmopathy. Study conclusions and caveats: Ophthalmopathy was model-predicted a median roughly 6.3 months pre-onset.

This clonotype was picked up many times. Its target is not known. The patients, who ranged from 18 to 65 in age, presented with newly diagnosed hyperthyroidism lasting under 2 months. Trimming took 5 bases from V and 7 from J; bases not matched to a gene: 6. The CDR3 extends over 15 amino acids. Germline-derived CDR1 and CDR2 are SGHTA and FQGTGA. The source material, RNA transcripts, was used to amplify TCR beta CDR3 regions. First-round RT-PCR targeting the TCR CDR3 was performed with the HTBI primer set. TCRdb independently ran MiXCR on the multiplex PCR reads; one entry per CDR3 protein. The sample has under 250,000 distinct CDR3 sequences, about a sixth seen once.

Material: blood. The V and J genes are TRBV7-3 and TRBJ2-1; 12 bases map to TRBD2. The TCR comes from a man aged 50 or older with Graves' hyperthyroidism. The CDR3 DNA sequence: TGTGCCAGCAGCCCCGGACTAGCGGGGACGAATGAGCAGTTCTTC. Protein product: CASSPGLAGTNEQFF.